The 18 T cell receptor beta chains in this list originate from one sample, sequenced in a study of blood T cell repertoires in COVID-19. The assay was immunoSEQ multiplex PCR, and TCRdb's table has in-frame clones only and misses some. This sample yields about 190,000 clones, of which 88% are seen a single time; 4% to 5.5% belongs to the top ten. Material: peripheral blood. The receptors were sampled from a human donor in a cohort sampled during active COVID-19.

V gene TRBV5-1 combines with J gene TRBJ2-7; 9 nucleotides agree with TRBD1. Germline V lookup: CDR1 SGHRS, CDR2 YFSETQ. Germline trimming cut 1 base from V and 3 bases from J; bases unmatched to any gene: 8. The CDR3 length is 16 residues. CDR3 coding DNA: TGCGCCAGCAGCTTGAACCTGGACAGGGGAGACTACGAGCAGTACTTC. Translation gives CASSLNLDRGDYEQYF.

The table lists this clone with a count of one. This rearrangement joins TRBV7-9 to TRBJ2-7; unclear D gene. This CDR3 is built from 13 residues. CDR1 and CDR2 from the germline V gene are SEHNR and FQNEAQ (reference sequence). The V end lost 4 bases, the J end lost 5 bases, and 12 bases lay between the germline ends. The chain's CDR3 is CASSSLVSHEQYF. For the CDR3, the DNA is TGTGCCAGCAGCTCATTAGTAAGTCACGAGCAGTACTTC.

The V call is TRBV4-1, the J call TRBJ1-4, with D hard to call. Germline CDR1 and CDR2: MGHRA and YSYEKL. The CDR3 consists of 16 residues. The ends were cut back, 0 bases at V and 0 bases at J, with 8 bases in the middle. DNA for the CDR3: TGCGCCAGCAGCCAAGAGGCTTTTGCAACTAATGAAAAACTGTTTTTT. Translated, it gives CASSQEAFATNEKLFF.

The chain has TRBV6-5 and TRBJ1-5, with a tentative D call TRBD1 (6 bases). Trimming took 6 bases from V and 0 from J, leaving 12 bases between them. CDR1 is MNHEY, CDR2 SVGAGI, per germline. CDR3 length equals 15 residues. The CDR3 coding sequence is TGTGCCAGCAGCCGACAGGTAAATAGCAATCAGCCCCAGCATTTT. Amino acids: CASSRQVNSNQPQHF.

This chain connects TRBV15 to TRBJ2-6, with TRBD2 matching 11 bases. This CDR3 is 20 amino acids long. The ends lost 0 bases at V and 0 bases at J; junction bases unmatched: 7. CDR1 and CDR2 from the germline V gene are LNHNV and YYDKDF (reference sequence). CDR3 in amino acids: CATSRERFTSGGSGANVLTF. The CDR3 coding sequence is TGTGCCACCAGCAGAGAGCGGTTCACTAGCGGGGGCTCTGGGGCCAACGTCCTGACTTTC. Based on the CDR3 plus reference TRBV15 and TRBJ2-6, the full variable domain is DAMVIQNPRYQVTQFGKPVTLSCSQTLNHNVMYWYQQKSSQAPKLLFHYYDKDFNNEADTPDNFQSRRPNTSFCFLDIRSPGLGDTAMYLCATSRERFTSGGSGANVLTFGAGSRLTVL.

The V gene is TRBV7-2, the J gene TRBJ2-5; tentative D call: TRBD2 (7 bases). CDR3 size: 19 residues. CDR1 SGHTA and CDR2 FQGNSA come from the germline V gene. V was trimmed by 1 base and J by 0 bases, leaving 21 bases between them. In DNA, the CDR3 is TGTGCCAGCAGCTTAGGAGGGGGGGGAGAGTTAGGGTACCAAGAGACCCAGTACTTC. Protein product: CASSLGGGGELGYQETQYF.

The V gene is TRBV12-3 or TRBV12-4, the J gene TRBJ2-7; 10 positions match TRBD2. The CDR3 length is 13 residues. Losses at the gene ends were 5 bases for V and 12 bases for J; bases not matched to a gene: 10. The CDR3 nucleotides read TGTGCCAGCAGTGAAACAGCGGGGGGGCCGTGGTACTTC. Translating it yields CASSETAGGPWYF.

The genes are TRBV5-6 and TRBJ2-7; 8 positions agree with TRBD1. Germline CDR1 is SGHDT and CDR2 is YYEEEE. CDR3 length: 16 residues. J gave up 1 base and V 2 bases, and 8 bases lay outside the gene matches. The CDR3 sequence is CASSLGTGSRSYEQYF. In nucleotides, the CDR3 is TGTGCCAGCAGCTTAGGGACAGGTTCGCGGTCCTACGAGCAGTACTTC.

This clone was seen once. The rearrangement links TRBV7-6 to TRBJ2-1, with 13 bases that match TRBD2. CDR3 length: 16 amino acids. The V and J ends lost 3 bases and 7 bases, in that order; junction bases with no gene match: 6. Germline CDR1 reads SGHVS; CDR2 reads FNYEAQ. CDR3 protein: CASSFGLAGEVNEQFF. The CDR3 DNA reads TGTGCCAGCAGCTTCGGACTAGCGGGAGAGGTTAATGAGCAGTTCTTC.

This sequence joins TRBV3-1 (or the pseudogene TRBV3-2) and TRBJ2-3; D gene ambiguous. This CDR3 is 12 amino acids long. Trimming cost V 1 base and J 5 bases, with 4 bases left between them. CDR1 and CDR2 from the germline V gene are LGHDT and YNNKEL (reference sequence). This CDR3 reads CASSQVQDTQYF. The CDR3 DNA sequence: TGTGCCAGCAGCCAAGTCCAAGATACGCAGTATTTT.

The J gene is TRBJ2-1, the V gene TRBV5-4; TRBD2 might be the D (6 bases). CDR1 is SGHNT, CDR2 YYREEE, per germline (reference sequence). The ends were cut back, 4 bases at V and 6 bases at J, with 17 bases in the middle. CDR3 length: 15 amino acids. CDR3 region: CASSPVSGGVNEQFF. CDR3 nucleotide sequence: TGTGCCAGCAGCCCAGTTAGCGGAGGGGTCAATGAGCAGTTCTTC.

The J gene is TRBJ2-5, the V gene TRBV5-1; D might be TRBD1 (6 bases). The V gene's germline CDR1 is SGHRS and CDR2 YFSETQ. Trimming removed 4 bases from V and 2 bases from J, with 9 bases in between. The CDR3 extends over 13 amino acids. The CDR3 nucleotides are TGCGCCAGCAGCGATGGACAGCAAGAGACCCAGTACTTC. Protein product: CASSDGQQETQYF.

The count of this clone is one. The chain carries TRBV27 and TRBJ2-7; TRBD2 aligns across 9 bases. Germline CDR1 is MNHEY and CDR2 is SMNVEV (reference sequence). With 4 bases clipped from V and 4 bases from J, the junction kept 8 bases outside the gene matches. This CDR3 is built from 15 residues. CDR3 coding DNA: TGTGCCAGCAGTTCCCCTCTAGCGGGGAAATACGAGCAGTACTTC. Translation: CASSSPLAGKYEQYF.

The genes are TRBV11-3 and TRBJ2-1; the D gene is possibly TRBD2 (5 bases). The CDR3 sequence is 13 residues long. Trimming pared 5 bases from V and 10 bases from J, leaving 15 bases between. The germline V gene encodes CDR1 SGHNT and CDR2 YENEEA. This CDR3 reads CASSARPSGEQFF. In DNA form, the CDR3 reads TGTGCCAGCAGCGCACGACCCTCGGGGGAGCAGTTCTTC.

The chain recombines TRBV4-3 with TRBJ2-3, with 8 bases matching TRBD2. The CDR3 is 21 amino acids. The J segment lost 1 base and the V segment lost 0 bases, leaving 18 bases of the junction unmatched. Germline CDR1 reads LGHNA; CDR2 reads YSLEER. CDR3: CASSQDPAIAGYSLGTDTQYF. The CDR3 DNA sequence: TGCGCCAGCAGCCAAGATCCCGCAATAGCGGGATACTCTTTAGGCACAGATACGCAGTATTTT.

The chain joins TRBV5-1 to TRBJ2-2; perhaps TRBD2 as D (6 bases). CDR1 is SGHRS and CDR2 is YFSETQ in the germline V gene. The CDR3 is 13 amino acids. V was clipped by 5 bases and J by 6 bases, with 11 bases between them. The CDR3, as DNA: TGCGCCAGCAGAAGACTAGATGCCGGGGAGCTGTTTTTT. Protein product: CASRRLDAGELFF.

The chain links TRBV12-3 or TRBV12-4 to TRBJ1-4; D ambiguous. Trimming removed 5 bases at V and 5 bases at J, with 6 bases between. This CDR3 comprises 12 residues. The CDR3 nucleotides read TGTGCCAGCAGTCCTCAGAATGAAAAACTGTTTTTT. It is translated as CASSPQNEKLFF.

The chain uses TRBV5-1 and TRBJ2-2; weak D call: TRBD1 (6 bases). V dropped 4 bases and J dropped 5 bases, with 9 bases sitting between them. Looked up from germline, CDR1 is SGHRS and CDR2 is YFSETQ. This CDR3 is built from 13 residues. CDR3 coding DNA: TGCGCCAGCAGCGTAACAGGGACCGGGGAGCTGTTTTTT. Translating it yields CASSVTGTGELFF.